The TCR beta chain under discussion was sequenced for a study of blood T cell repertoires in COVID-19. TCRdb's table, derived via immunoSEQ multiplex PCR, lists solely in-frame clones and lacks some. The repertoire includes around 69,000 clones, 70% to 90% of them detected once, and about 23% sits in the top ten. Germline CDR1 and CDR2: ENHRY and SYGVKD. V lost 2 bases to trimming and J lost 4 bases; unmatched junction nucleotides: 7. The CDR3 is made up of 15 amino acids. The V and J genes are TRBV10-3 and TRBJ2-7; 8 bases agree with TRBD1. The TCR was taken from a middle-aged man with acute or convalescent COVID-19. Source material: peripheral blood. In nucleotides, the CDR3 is TGTGCCATCAGTGAGGGTACAGGGGGTTTATACGAGCAGTACGTC. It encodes CAISEGTGGLYEQYV.